The present TCR beta chain was sequenced within a study of regulatory T cells in long-lasting Graves disease. Library construction for TCR beta used iRepertoire HTBI primers and Arm-PCR of CDR3 regions. In the study's own analysis: Sequenced samples collectively carried roughly 60 TRBV and approximately 15 TRBJ segments. MiXCR, applied by TCRdb to the multiplex PCR reads, yields one record per CDR3 protein. The V and J calls and clone size come from TCRdb's table, not from the authors' own analysis. The table lists about 620,000 distinct CDR3 sequences, 15% to 20% of them singletons. The CDR3 is 13 amino acids. Germline values: CDR1 KGHDR, CDR2 SFDVKD. The germline V and J ends were trimmed by 2 bases and 6 bases, with 6 bases remaining between them. Stated time point: newly diagnosed GD, antithyroid drugs for less than 3 months. Following extraction of RNA from PBMCs, that RNA was used to make the TCR library. Patients of an endocrinology department in Xi'an, China, were included.

These data also featured in a second study, about T cells in Graves' hyperthyroidism and ophthalmopathy. That source reports: Ophthalmopathy stood apart from stable hyperthyroidism in a 13 V-J model.

The sample here was peripheral blood mononuclear cells (PBMCs), taken at new diagnosis, from a patient treated with antithyroid drugs. The chain employs TRBV24-1 and TRBJ2-2; unclear D gene. The sequence was collected from a woman aged 30 to 39 with Graves disease. CDR3 coding DNA: TGTGCCACCAGTGATTATCCACCCGGGGAGCTGTTTTTT. This translates into CATSDYPPGELFF.